This TCR beta chain stems from a study of vaccination and CD4 T cells after COVID-19. Specified treatment: roughly 10-day PBMC culture with coronavirus spike peptide pools or control peptides (ViraFEST assay). Expanded clonotypes were found by TCR sequencing after peptide-pool stimulation (ViraFEST). Every positive PCR date fell between March and December 2020, earlier than the US Alpha, Beta and Delta variants. An Oncomine TCR Beta short-read assay was used to sequence the DNA from cultured CD4+ T cells. Genomic DNA was drawn out of CD4+ T cells grown in culture. TCRdb reprocessed the PCR reads via MiXCR and lists one record per CDR3 protein. The sample records more than 6,000 distinct CDR3 sequences, around 45% being singletons. With respect to this clonotype: Its antigen is still unknown.

The specimen sequenced was CD4+ T cells from blood, cultured in vitro. The receptor comes from a human donor who had recovered from COVID-19.

CDR3 bases: TGTGCCAGCGGGCGCAGGGCCCGGGGGTTTGAGCAGTTCTTC. This sequence encodes CASGRRARGFEQFF. The V and J genes are TRBV7-2 and TRBJ2-1, with D possibly TRBD2 on 6 matching bases. This CDR3 comprises 14 residues. V was cut by 8 bases and J by 9 bases, with 20 bases left in between. Germline values: CDR1 SGHTA, CDR2 FQGNSA.